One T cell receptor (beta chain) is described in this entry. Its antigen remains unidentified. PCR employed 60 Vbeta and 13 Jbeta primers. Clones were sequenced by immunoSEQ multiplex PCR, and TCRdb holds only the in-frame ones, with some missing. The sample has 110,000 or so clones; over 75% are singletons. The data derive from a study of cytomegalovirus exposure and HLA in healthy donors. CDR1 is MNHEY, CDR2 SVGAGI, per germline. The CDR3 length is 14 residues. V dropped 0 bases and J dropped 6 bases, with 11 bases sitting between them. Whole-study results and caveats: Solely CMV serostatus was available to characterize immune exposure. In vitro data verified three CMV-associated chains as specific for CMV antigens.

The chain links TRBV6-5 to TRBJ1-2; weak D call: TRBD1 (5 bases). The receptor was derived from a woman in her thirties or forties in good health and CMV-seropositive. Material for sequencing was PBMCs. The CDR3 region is CASSYSGQSHGYTF. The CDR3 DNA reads TGTGCCAGCAGTTACTCCGGACAATCCCATGGCTACACCTTC.